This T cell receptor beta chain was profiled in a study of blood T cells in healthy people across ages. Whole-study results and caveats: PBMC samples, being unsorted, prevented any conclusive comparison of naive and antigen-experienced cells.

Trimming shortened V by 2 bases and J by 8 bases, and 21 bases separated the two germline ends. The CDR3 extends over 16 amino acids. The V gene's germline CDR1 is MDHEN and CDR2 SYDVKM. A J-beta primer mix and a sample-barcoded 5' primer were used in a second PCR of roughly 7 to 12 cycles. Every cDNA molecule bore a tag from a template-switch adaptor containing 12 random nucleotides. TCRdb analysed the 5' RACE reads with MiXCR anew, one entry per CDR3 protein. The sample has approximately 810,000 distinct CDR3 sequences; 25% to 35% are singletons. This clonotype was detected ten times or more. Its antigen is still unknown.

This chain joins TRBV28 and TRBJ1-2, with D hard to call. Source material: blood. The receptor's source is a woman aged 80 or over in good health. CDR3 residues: CASSLGRPPPGWGYTF. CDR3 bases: TGTGCCAGCAGTTTAGGTCGCCCTCCGCCGGGGTGGGGCTACACCTTC.